Listed below are T cell receptor beta chains from one sample, sequenced in a study of identical twins. MiXCR, applied by TCRdb to the 5' RACE reads, yields one record per CDR3 protein. The repertoire consists of around 690,000 distinct CDR3 sequences, with 21% occurring once and the leading ten covering 4.3%. This sample also belongs to another study, concerning T cells expressing NK-cell markers.

Sequencing was performed on PBMCs. All receptors come from a woman aged 18-29 years in good health. Both conserved end residues are part of each CDR3. Each record gives: D gene, J gene, clone size, V gene, CDR3 length, CDR3 protein, CDR3 DNA. D genes are given only for firm matches. Size tells how often a clone was seen (once, few, many) or the class of an expanded clone, and some rows leave it out.

TRBD1 TRBJ1-2 NA TRBV20-1 13 CSARPRQGYGYTF TGCAGTGCCCGCCCAAGACAGGGTTATGGCTACACCTTC
NA TRBJ2-3 few TRBV5-1 15 CASSSEGRVTDTQYF TGCGCCAGCAGTTCCGAGGGGCGGGTCACAGATACGCAGTATTTT
TRBD2 TRBJ2-1 many TRBV20-1 12 CSALAGYNEQFF TGCAGTGCTTTAGCGGGGTACAATGAGCAGTTCTTC
NA TRBJ2-1 NA TRBV4-3 14 CASSQELRVAEQFF TGCGCCAGCAGCCAAGAACTCCGGGTCGCTGAGCAGTTCTTC
NA TRBJ2-5 NA TRBV12-3/TRBV12-4 15 CASSLVGGGPETQYF TGTGCCAGCAGTTTAGTGGGGGGGGGGCCGGAGACCCAGTACTTC
TRBD2 TRBJ2-1 few TRBV4-1 20 CASSLGRLAGGLKTYNEQFF TGCGCCAGCAGCCTCGGGCGGCTAGCGGGGGGGCTCAAGACCTACAATGAGCAGTTCTTC
NA TRBJ2-1 once TRBV6-5 16 CASSYGLGYSYNEQFF TGTGCCAGCAGTTACGGATTGGGGTACTCCTACAATGAGCAGTTCTTC
TRBD2 TRBJ2-3 many TRBV20-1 14 CSARGSGGADTQYF TGCAGTGCTAGAGGTAGCGGGGGGGCAGATACGCAGTATTTT
TRBD2 TRBJ2-2 NA TRBV2 15 CASKGVAGVTGELFF TGTGCCAGCAAGGGGGTAGCGGGAGTTACCGGGGAGCTGTTTTTT
NA TRBJ2-2 NA TRBV10-1 15 CASRAGTSNTGELFF TGCGCCAGCAGAGCCGGGACGTCGAACACCGGGGAGCTGTTTTTT